Below, 30 T cell receptor beta chains from the same sample are listed, as sequenced in a study of metastatic and nonmetastatic thyroid tumors (dated by TCRdb to about 2020). Before undergoing thyroid surgery, none of the patients had been given any kind of treatment. The library was prepared using PCR. The run used an Illumina HiSeq 4000. Starting from the raw public reads, TCRdb applied fastp trimming at Q25, assembled clones with MiXCR and retained in-frame beta chains. This sample gives about 40,000 clones in total; approximately 16% of them show up just once. The ten top clones hold approximately 9.8% of the sample. The material sequenced was tumor tissue. These receptors were taken from a female donor with papillary thyroid cancer or a benign thyroid nodule (not recorded which). Some clones in this sample may be carry-over from other donors' samples.

This clone was detected many times. The rearrangement uses TRBV18 and TRBJ1-3, with D uncertain. Trimming left V 5 bases short and J 0 bases short, with 14 bases between. Per germline, CDR1 KGHSH and CDR2 LQKENI. CDR3 size: 16 residues. The CDR3 region has the DNA TGTGCCAGCTCATCCGCTTTTTATAACTCTGGAAACACCATATATTTT. Protein: CASSSAFYNSGNTIYF. Using reference TRBV18 and TRBJ1-3 for the parts outside the CDR3, the full variable domain is NAGVMQNPRHLVRRRGQEARLRCSPMKGHSHVYWYRQLPEEGLKFMVYLQKENIIDESGMPKERFSAEFPKEGPSILRIQQVVRGDSAAYFCASSSAFYNSGNTIYFGEGSWLTVV.

Points on this clone: Its ends do not fully match the called genes, so a read error is possible. The chain links TRBV19 to TRBJ1-2; D not certain. Germline CDR1 is LNHDA and CDR2 is SQIVND (reference sequence). The CDR3 spans 15 residues. The CDR3 sequence: CAGSILGIGSYGYTF. CDR3 sequence (DNA): TGTGCCGGTAGTATACTCGGTATCGGTAGCTATGGCTACACCTTC.

This clone was counted ten times or more. The CDR3 DNA is TGTGCCAGCAGCTTCTTACCCCTAGCGGGAGGCGTCTTGTACTTC. Translated: CASSFLPLAGGVLYF. The chain recombines TRBV5-5 with TRBJ2-7; 11 bases are a match to TRBD2. The CDR3 runs 15 residues. Germline values: CDR1 SGHKS, CDR2 YYEKEE (reference sequence). J lost 12 bases, V lost 2 bases, and 13 bases had no gene match.

This clone was recorded a few times. The chain links TRBV28 to TRBJ2-1; 12 bases agree with TRBD1. Germline-derived CDR1 and CDR2 are MDHEN and SYDVKM. J lost 2 bases, V lost 6 bases, and 5 bases had no gene match. This CDR3 is 16 amino acids long. The CDR3 reads CASRTGTGGPYNEQFF. In nucleotides, the CDR3 is TGTGCCAGCAGAACCGGGACAGGGGGCCCCTACAATGAGCAGTTCTTC.

Remarks on this clone: This may stem from a read error, because a much larger clone lies one nucleotide away. This chain uses TRBV3-1 with TRBJ2-3; D possibly corresponds to TRBD1 (5 bases). The J call may be mistaken, given a closer DNA end match to TRBJ1-5. The germline V gene encodes CDR1 LGHDT and CDR2 YNNKEL (reference sequence). The CDR3 has 14 residues. The CDR3 spells CASSLGLSTDTQHF. DNA for the CDR3: TGTGCCAGCAGCCTGGGACTATCTACCGATACGCAGCATTTT.

For this clone: A much larger clone lies a single base off, so this may be a read error. In DNA form, the CDR3 reads TGCAGCGTTGTGGGGACAGGGGGAACCTACGAGCGGTACTTC. Its protein product is CSVVGTGGTYERYF. The chain carries TRBV29-1 and TRBJ2-7; 11 positions match TRBD1. The germline V gene encodes CDR1 SQVTM and CDR2 ANQGSEA. The CDR3 has 14 amino acids.

The genes are TRBV5-1 and TRBJ2-7; tentatively, D is TRBD2 (5 bases). Germline CDR1 SGHRS, CDR2 YFSETQ. Trimming removed 2 bases from V and 2 bases from J, with 14 bases in between. The CDR3 covers 15 residues. Here the CDR3 DNA reads TGCGCCAGCAGCTTACGTCCCGGAGGAGCCTACGAGCAGTACTTC. Its translation is CASSLRPGGAYEQYF.

This rearrangement joins TRBV4-1 to TRBJ1-6, with TRBD1 matching 8 bases. The V gene's germline CDR1 is MGHRA and CDR2 YSYEKL. The CDR3 is 14 residues long. Trimming at V came to 1 base and at J to 10 bases, leaving 3 bases not matched to a gene. In nucleotides, the CDR3 is TGCGCCAGCAGCCAAGGGACAGGGAGATCACCCCTCCACTTT. It yields the protein CASSQGTGRSPLHF.

This clone was recorded at least ten times. In the same sample, other DNA sequences code for this CDR3. V usage is TRBV7-9 and J usage is TRBJ1-4, with 8 bases identical to TRBD1. The CDR3 is 13 residues long. Germline V gene lookup returns CDR1 SEHNR and CDR2 FQNEAQ (reference sequence). The J segment lost 8 bases and the V segment lost 3 bases, leaving 2 bases of the junction unmatched. The CDR3 protein is CASSLRTGEKLFF. The CDR3 bases are TGTGCCAGCAGCTTGCGGACAGGGGAAAAACTGTTTTTT.

This clone has at least ten counts. CDR3 nucleotides: TGTGCCACCGGGACTAGCGGGACCGATGAGCAGTTCTTC. Its protein is CATGTSGTDEQFF. V gene TRBV24-1 combines with J gene TRBJ2-1; 13 bases fit TRBD2. CDR1 is KGHDR and CDR2 is SFDVKD in the germline V gene. V dropped 9 bases and J dropped 8; count of bases not matched to a gene: 3. There are 13 residues in the CDR3.

This clone was counted many times. V and J are TRBV5-6 and TRBJ2-5, with 15 bases aligning to TRBD2. Unmatched junction bases numbered 3, after V lost 4 bases and J lost 5 bases. The CDR3 has 15 residues. CDR1 is SGHDT, CDR2 YYEEEE, per germline. The chain's CDR3 is CASSPGTSGRETQYF. CDR3 DNA sequence: TGTGCCAGCAGCCCAGGGACTAGCGGGAGGGAGACCCAGTACTTC.

This clone was detected many times. The rearrangement links TRBV4-3 to TRBJ2-2, with a possible D match to TRBD2 (6 bases). CDR1 is LGHNA, CDR2 YSLEER, per germline. The V gene lost 0 bases and the J gene lost 0 bases, with 14 bases spanning the gap. The CDR3 extends over 18 amino acids. CDR3 loop: CASSQDWFSGANTGELFF. As DNA, the CDR3 is TGCGCCAGCAGCCAAGATTGGTTTAGCGGAGCGAACACCGGGGAGCTGTTTTTT.

The CDR3 loop is CASSQDSSGQPQHF. The DNA of the CDR3 is TGTGCCAGCAGCCAAGATAGTAGTGGTCAGCCCCAGCATTTT. The genes are TRBV4-2 and TRBJ1-5; the D is unclear. Deletions cut 0 bases from V and 6 bases from J, with 9 bases between. The CDR3 covers 14 residues. The germline gives CDR1 LGHNA, CDR2 YNFKEQ.

This clone appeared many times. V and J are TRBV14 and TRBJ2-7; D is unclear. Germline V lookup: CDR1 SGHDN, CDR2 FVKESK. The germline V and J ends were trimmed by 4 bases and 6 bases, with 10 bases remaining between them. The CDR3 sequence is 12 residues long. CDR3 DNA: TGTGCCAGCAGCCTTGGTTTCGTCGAGCAGTACTTC. Translation: CASSLGFVEQYF.

This clone was observed at least ten times. This chain links TRBV11-3 with TRBJ2-1; the D gene could be TRBD1 or TRBD2 (5 bases each). Germline V gene lookup returns CDR1 SGHNT and CDR2 YENEEA. This CDR3 region has 17 residues. Trimming removed 3 bases at V and 1 base at J, with 16 bases between. The CDR3 protein is CASSFEGLGYSYNEQFF. In DNA form, the CDR3 reads TGTGCCAGCAGCTTTGAGGGGCTGGGGTATTCCTACAATGAGCAGTTCTTC.

The chain is built from TRBV9 and TRBJ2-7; D unclear. The ends were cut back, 0 bases at V and 1 base at J, with 8 bases in the middle. The CDR3 is 14 residues long. Germline CDR1 is SGDLS and CDR2 is YYNGEE. CDR3 protein: CASSVVLGSYEQYF. The DNA for the CDR3 is TGTGCCAGCAGCGTAGTGTTGGGTTCCTACGAGCAGTACTTC.

This clone was observed many times. With a much larger clone just one base away, this may be a read error. Distinct nucleotide sequences in the sample also encode this CDR3. This chain joins TRBV20-1 and TRBJ1-1; D is ambiguous. CDR1 is DFQATT, CDR2 SNEGSKA, per germline (reference sequence). This CDR3 comprises 13 residues. Written as DNA, the CDR3 is TGCAGCGCTAGCGAGACTTTCGGCACTGAAGCTTTCTTT. This translates into CSASETFGTEAFF.

This clone came up many times. V and J are TRBV5-1 and TRBJ2-1; D perhaps matches TRBD1 (6 bases). The length of the CDR3 is 15 residues. Looked up from germline, CDR1 is SGHRS and CDR2 is YFSETQ. Deletions cut 0 bases from V and 0 bases from J, with 7 bases between. CDR3 nucleotides: TGCGCCAGCAGCTTGGGGGACATCTCCTACAATGAGCAGTTCTTC. This sequence encodes CASSLGDISYNEQFF.

This clone occurred many times. This rearrangement joins TRBV7-3 to TRBJ2-2; D may be TRBD1 (6 bases). This CDR3 contains 13 residues. Trimming stripped 8 bases from V and 5 bases from J, with 12 bases between. From germline, CDR1 is SGHTA and CDR2 FQGTGA. In DNA form, the CDR3 reads TGTGCCAGCGGCAGGGGCCGTACCGGGGAGCTGTTTTTT. Its translation is CASGRGRTGELFF.

The chain uses TRBV5-1 and TRBJ2-7; 7 bases agree with TRBD2. Germline CDR1 SGHRS, CDR2 YFSETQ. V shed 4 bases and J 5 bases; nucleotides not matched to a gene: 15. The CDR3 loop spans 16 amino acids. CDR3 sequence: CASSEPVIRTRDEQYF. CDR3 nucleotide sequence: TGCGCCAGCAGCGAACCAGTTATTCGGACTAGAGACGAGCAGTACTTC.

This clone was seen ten or more times. The sample contains more than one DNA sequence encoding this CDR3. The genes are TRBV20-1 and TRBJ2-2; 9 bases match TRBD2. The junction had 4 bases not matched to a gene; V was cut back by 0 bases and J by 5 bases. CDR3 size: 15 residues. Germline V CDR1 and CDR2: DFQATT, SNEGSKA (reference sequence). The CDR3 reads CSARDRGGGTGELFF. The DNA of the CDR3 is TGCAGTGCTAGAGATCGCGGGGGGGGGACCGGGGAGCTGTTTTTT.

This clone was observed at least ten times. The rearrangement uses TRBV7-2 and TRBJ2-2; possible D gene TRBD2, 5 bases. The CDR3 loop spans 15 amino acids. The V and J ends lost 1 base and 4 bases respectively, with 10 bases between them. Germline CDR1 is SGHTA and CDR2 is FQGNSA. The CDR3 loop is CASSLDGIVTGELFF. The CDR3, as DNA: TGTGCCAGCAGCTTAGACGGGATTGTCACCGGGGAGCTGTTTTTT. Full variable domain (missing parts from reference TRBV7-2 and TRBJ2-2): GAGVSQSPSNKVTEKGKDVELRCDPISGHTALYWYRQSLGQGLEFLIYFQGNSAPDKSGLPSDRFSAERTGGSVSTLTIQRTQQEDSAVYLCASSLDGIVTGELFFGEGSRLTVL.

Ten or more counts support this clone. The chain couples TRBV11-1 to TRBJ1-1; 8 bases are a match to TRBD1. CDR1 SGHAT and CDR2 FQDESV come from the germline V gene (reference sequence). Losses at the gene ends were 2 bases for V and 3 bases for J; bases not matched to a gene: 11. The length of the CDR3 is 17 residues. The CDR3 loop reads CASSLLNSAQGDTEAFF. The CDR3 DNA is TGTGCCAGCAGCTTATTGAATAGCGCACAGGGGGACACTGAAGCTTTCTTT. Full variable domain (remainder filled in from reference TRBV11-1 and TRBJ1-1): EAEVAQSPRYKITEKSQAVAFWCDPISGHATLYWYRQILGQGPELLVQFQDESVVDDSQLPKDRFSAERLKGVDSTLKIQPAELGDSAMYLCASSLLNSAQGDTEAFFGQGTRLTVV.

This clone appeared many times. The chain is built from TRBV9 and TRBJ2-1; TRBD2 matches 8 bases. V shed 4 bases, J shed 7 bases, and the junction held 16 bases outside the gene matches. Germline-derived CDR1 and CDR2 are SGDLS and YYNGEE. The CDR3 sequence is 17 residues long. The CDR3 loop reads CASSPGGATTNSNEQFF. The CDR3 DNA reads as TGTGCCAGCAGCCCGGGGGGGGCGACTACCAACTCGAATGAGCAGTTCTTC.

Many counts were recorded for this clone. The chain links TRBV11-3 to TRBJ2-1; possibly TRBD1 for D (6 bases). The V gene lost 1 base and the J gene lost 8 bases, with 15 bases spanning the gap. Germline lookup yields CDR1 SGHNT and CDR2 YENEEA. The CDR3 is 15 residues long. The CDR3 loop reads CASSLGVRGFDEQFF. CDR3 in DNA: TGTGCCAGCAGCTTAGGGGTGAGGGGGTTCGATGAGCAGTTCTTC.

In its sample, this clone was seen many times. CDR3 residues: CASSPRADEQYF. In DNA, the CDR3 is TGTGCCAGCAGTCCCCGGGCAGACGAGCAGTACTTC. V and J are TRBV27 and TRBJ2-7; no reliable D call. Germline V CDR1 and CDR2: MNHEY, SMNVEV (reference sequence). The CDR3 runs to 12 residues. V lost 5 bases and J 5 bases, leaving 10 bases between the germline ends.

This CDR3 is CASSPLGLAGGLTNEQFF. The DNA for the CDR3 is TGTGCCAGCAGCCCCCTCGGGCTAGCGGGAGGGCTCACGAATGAGCAGTTCTTC. The chain links TRBV4-2 to TRBJ2-1, with 12 bases matching TRBD2. CDR3 length equals 18 residues. CDR1 and CDR2 (germline): LGHNA, YNFKEQ. The junction had 14 bases not matched to a gene; V was cut back by 4 bases and J by 7 bases.

The V and J genes are TRBV20-1 and TRBJ2-7, with a tentative D call TRBD1 (5 bases). V was clipped by 5 bases and J by 0 bases, with 11 bases between them. CDR1 and CDR2 from the germline V gene are DFQATT and SNEGSKA (reference sequence). This CDR3 region has 13 residues. CDR3 protein: CSALGRFSYEQYF. For the CDR3, the DNA is TGCAGTGCTTTGGGGCGGTTCTCCTACGAGCAGTACTTC.

The sample holds many counts of this clone. This chain uses TRBV5-5 with TRBJ2-7; 8 nucleotides align to TRBD1. J was trimmed by 11 bases and V by 6 bases; bases with no gene match: 16. This CDR3 has 14 residues. In germline, CDR1 is SGHKS, CDR2 YYEKEE (reference sequence). The CDR3 DNA sequence: TGTGCCAGCACCCCGAGGGCAGGGGGCTTACGGGAGTACTTC. This translates into CASTPRAGGLREYF.

As regards this clone: An end of the junction does not agree with germline; a read error may underlie this. Other nucleotide sequences in the sample specify the same CDR3. This chain uses TRBV10-3 with TRBJ2-2, with D possibly being TRBD1 or TRBD2 (5 bases each). CDR1 is ENHRY, CDR2 SYGVKD, per germline. This CDR3 is 15 amino acids long. CDR3 bases: TGTGCCGTCCGGGTAGGGGAGACTAACACAGGGGAGCTGTTTTTT. Translation: CAVRVGETNTGELFF.